Listed below are T cell receptor beta chains from one sample, sequenced in a study of a mutant IDH1 vaccine in newly diagnosed glioma. No antigen is known for these receptors. Measured with immunoSEQ multiplex PCR; TCRdb has only the in-frame clones, and not every one. This table has 60,000 or so clones, about 80% appearing once. The material sequenced was PBMCs, taken from a glioma patient whose treatment included an IDH1 peptide vaccine. These TCRs come from a woman aged 18-29 years with glioma. Some clones in this sample may be carry-over from other donors' samples. Both conserved end residues are part of each CDR3. A D gene is named only where the DNA matches it firmly. Rows may omit the clone size; those that give it use once, few, many or a size class.

CDR3 protein,CDR3 DNA,D gene,J gene,clone size,V gene
CASSSEQLSGNTIYF,TGTGCCAGCAGCTCAGAACAGCTCTCTGGAAACACCATATATTTT,NA,TRBJ1-3,NA,TRBV7-2
CAWSTTGGKAFF,TGTGCCTGGAGTACGACAGGGGGGAAAGCTTTCTTT,TRBD1,TRBJ1-1,NA,TRBV30
CASSISGGGYEQYF,TGTGCCAGCAGCATAAGCGGGGGCGGCTACGAGCAGTACTTC,TRBD2,TRBJ2-7,NA,TRBV7-3
CASSPGTANTEAFF,TGTGCCAGTAGTCCCGGGACGGCGAACACTGAAGCTTTCTTT,NA,TRBJ1-1,NA,TRBV19
CASSLTGGHRNTEAFF,TGTGCCAGCAGCTTAACGGGCGGCCATAGGAACACTGAAGCTTTCTTT,NA,TRBJ1-1,NA,TRBV7-3
CASTRDRGNEQFF,TGTGCCAGCACTAGGGACAGGGGAAATGAGCAGTTCTTC,TRBD1,TRBJ2-1,NA,TRBV2
CASSQALLNQPQHF,TGTGCCAGCAGCCAAGCCCTACTCAATCAGCCCCAGCATTTT,NA,TRBJ1-5,NA,TRBV7-8
CASTTALDQPQHF,TGTGCCAGCACGACGGCCCTCGATCAGCCCCAGCATTTT,NA,TRBJ1-5,NA,TRBV27
CASSQDPPGGKGEKLFF,TGCGCCAGCAGCCAAGATCCCCCCGGGGGAAAGGGTGAAAAACTGTTTTTT,NA,TRBJ1-4,NA,TRBV4-1
CASSPSGGTDGYTF,TGTGCCAGCAGTCCATCAGGGGGAACGGATGGCTACACCTTC,TRBD1,TRBJ1-2,NA,TRBV27
CASSVPQGRPLHF,TGTGCCAGCAGCGTCCCACAGGGGCGCCCCCTCCACTTT,TRBD1,TRBJ1-6,once,TRBV5-6
CASSQQMNTEAFF,TGTGCCAGCAGCCAACAGATGAACACTGAAGCTTTCTTT,NA,TRBJ1-1,NA,TRBV14
CASSGRQGPYEQYF,TGTGCCAGCAGCGGCAGACAGGGGCCCTACGAGCAGTACTTC,TRBD1,TRBJ2-7,NA,TRBV7-2
CASSYSPASYEQYF,TGTGCCAGCAGTTACTCTCCAGCCTCCTACGAGCAGTACTTC,NA,TRBJ2-7,NA,TRBV6-5
CASSSHSYEQYF,TGTGCCAGCAGCTCACATTCCTACGAGCAGTACTTC,NA,TRBJ2-7,NA,TRBV7-2